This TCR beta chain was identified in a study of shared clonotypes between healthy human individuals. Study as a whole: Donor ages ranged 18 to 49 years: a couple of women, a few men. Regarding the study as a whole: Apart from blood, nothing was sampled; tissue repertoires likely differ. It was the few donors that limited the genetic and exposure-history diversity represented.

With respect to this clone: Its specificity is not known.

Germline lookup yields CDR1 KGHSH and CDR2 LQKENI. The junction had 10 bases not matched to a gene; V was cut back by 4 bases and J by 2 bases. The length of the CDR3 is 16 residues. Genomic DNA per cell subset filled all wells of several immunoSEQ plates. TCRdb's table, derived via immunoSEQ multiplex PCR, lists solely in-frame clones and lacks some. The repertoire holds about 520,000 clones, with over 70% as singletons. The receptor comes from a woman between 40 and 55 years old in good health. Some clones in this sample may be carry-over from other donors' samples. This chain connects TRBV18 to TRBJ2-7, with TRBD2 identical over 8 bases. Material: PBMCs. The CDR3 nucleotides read TGTGCCAGCTCACGCAAGGGACTAGTGAACGCCTACGAGCAGTACTTC. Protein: CASSRKGLVNAYEQYF.